The 16 T cell receptor beta chains below were found in one sample sequenced in a study of human T cells and chemical hapten exposure. Time point described: pre-sensitization, week 0. Treatment in this sample: therapeutic diphenylcyclopropenone sensitization with weekly scalp DPC. TCRdb itself ran the RACE reads through MiXCR, one entry per CDR3 protein. The sample holds 150,000 to 200,000 distinct CDR3 sequences, 25% to 30% seen once. The source material was whole blood, sampled in connection with sensitization to the hapten diphenylcyclopropenone (DPC). The receptors were sampled from a woman in her 30s with alopecia areata. Some clones in this sample may be carry-over from other donors' samples.

The V and J genes are TRBV28 and TRBJ2-1, with D tentatively TRBD1 or TRBD2 (6 bases each). Trimming cost V 7 bases and J 6 bases, with 28 bases left between them. This CDR3 is built from 18 residues. Per the germline V gene, CDR1 is MDHEN and CDR2 is SYDVKM. CDR3 DNA sequence: TGTGCCAGCAAGACCGGGGGCCGGTGGGGACTGCGGGTCAATGAGCAGTTCTTC. Translating it yields CASKTGGRWGLRVNEQFF.

The V call is TRBV20-1, the J call TRBJ2-7; perhaps TRBD1 as D (6 bases). V lost 6 bases to trimming and J lost 3 bases, with 15 bases between them. CDR1 is DFQATT and CDR2 is SNEGSKA in the germline V gene (reference sequence). CDR3 size: 13 residues. The CDR3 DNA reads as TGCAGTGCCAATCGAGGGGGTTACTACGAGCAGTACTTC. Amino acid sequence: CSANRGGYYEQYF.

This clonotype was seen more than once but under ten times. The V call is TRBV5-1, the J call TRBJ2-3; TRBD2 is a possible D gene (6 bases). There are 13 residues in the CDR3. V was shortened by 4 bases and J by 7 bases, with 13 bases between the two germline ends. Germline loops: CDR1 SGHRS, CDR2 YFSETQ. The CDR3 coding sequence is TGCGCCAGCAGCAAAGAAGCGGGTTATACGCAGTATTTT. This sequence encodes CASSKEAGYTQYF.

The chain joins TRBV20-1 to TRBJ1-1, with a tentative D call TRBD1 (5 bases). The V gene lost 6 bases and the J gene lost 3 bases, with 14 bases spanning the gap. Germline CDR1 reads DFQATT; CDR2 reads SNEGSKA (reference sequence). The CDR3 runs to 13 residues. CDR3 in amino acids: CSAPPGGDTEAFF. The CDR3 nucleotides read TGCAGTGCCCCACCCGGGGGGGACACTGAAGCTTTCTTT.

V and J are TRBV2 and TRBJ2-5; 11 nucleotides align to TRBD2. There are 15 residues in the CDR3. Germline values: CDR1 SNHLY, CDR2 FYNNEI. Trimming cost V 6 bases and J 1 base; bases outside gene matches: 4. CDR3 nucleotide sequence: TGTGCCAGCAGCCCGACTAGCGGGGCCCAAGAGACCCAGTACTTC. Protein: CASSPTSGAQETQYF.

This clonotype was counted between two and nine times. The gene calls are TRBV19 and TRBJ2-1; no clear D. With 3 bases removed from V and 8 bases from J, the gap between germline ends came to 14 bases. CDR3 length: 14 residues. Germline assignment: CDR1 LNHDA and CDR2 SQIVND (reference sequence). CDR3 DNA: TGTGCCAGTAGTATCTTTGCAGGTACCTATGAGCAGTTCTTC. Its translation: CASSIFAGTYEQFF.

This clonotype was detected many times. The chain recombines TRBV20-1 with TRBJ2-7; possibly TRBD1 for D (6 bases). Looked up from germline, CDR1 is DFQATT and CDR2 is SNEGSKA (reference sequence). The CDR3 covers 14 residues. The V end was cut by 3 bases, the J end by 4 bases, with 16 bases between. In DNA, the CDR3 is TGCAGTGCTAGGAACCGGGACACCCAATACGAGCAGTACTTC. Translation gives CSARNRDTQYEQYF.

This sequence joins TRBV7-2 and TRBJ1-3; the match to TRBD1 covers 7 bases. J lost 0 bases, V lost 5 bases, and 7 bases had no gene match. This CDR3 has 16 residues. In germline, CDR1 is SGHTA, CDR2 FQGNSA. CDR3 sequence: CASSLTGPTSGNTIYF. CDR3 coding DNA: TGTGCCAGCAGCCTGACAGGGCCAACCTCTGGAAACACCATATATTTT. The whole variable domain, filled in from reference TRBV7-2 and TRBJ1-3, reads GAGVSQSPSNKVTEKGKDVELRCDPISGHTALYWYRQSLGQGLEFLIYFQGNSAPDKSGLPSDRFSAERTGGSVSTLTIQRTQQEDSAVYLCASSLTGPTSGNTIYFGEGSWLTVV.

The rearrangement joins TRBV20-1 to TRBJ1-2; the D is unclear. This CDR3 has 12 residues. Trimming took off 2 bases at V and 6 bases at J, with 10 bases between the two ends. Germline V gene data show CDR1 as DFQATT and CDR2 as SNEGSKA (reference sequence). CDR3 loop: CSARPRLNGYTF. In DNA, the CDR3 is TGCAGTGCTAGACCCAGGTTGAATGGCTACACCTTC.

This clonotype was found a few times. The chain recombines TRBV20-1 with TRBJ2-3; D is unresolved. This CDR3 region has 13 residues. CDR1 and CDR2 from the germline V gene are DFQATT and SNEGSKA (reference sequence). The V end was cut by 5 bases, the J end by 0 bases, with 9 bases between. The CDR3 is CSAPHASTDTQYF. As DNA, the CDR3 is TGCAGTGCTCCTCATGCCAGCACAGATACGCAGTATTTT.

Only a few counts were recorded for this clonotype. The chain recombines TRBV4-1 with TRBJ2-1; TRBD2 agrees at 7 bases. Unmatched junction bases numbered 16, after V lost 4 bases and J lost 10 bases. CDR1 and CDR2 from the germline V gene are MGHRA and YSYEKL. The length of the CDR3 is 16 residues. CDR3 in amino acids: CASSPLAWEGLEEQFF. The CDR3 DNA sequence: TGCGCCAGCAGCCCCCTCGCCTGGGAGGGCCTGGAAGAGCAGTTCTTC.

This clonotype has just a few counts. This chain joins TRBV2 and TRBJ1-5; perhaps TRBD1 as D (5 bases). The CDR3 runs 14 residues. V dropped 7 bases and J dropped 4 bases, with 14 bases sitting between them. The germline gives CDR1 SNHLY, CDR2 FYNNEI. The CDR3 region is CASNRGGTNQPQHF. The CDR3, as DNA: TGTGCCAGCAACCGCGGGGGAACAAATCAGCCCCAGCATTTT.

This clonotype was counted at least ten times. This sequence joins TRBV28 and TRBJ1-2; 8 bases fit TRBD1. J gave up 8 bases and V 6 bases, and 8 bases lay outside the gene matches. The CDR3 is made up of 13 amino acids. CDR1 and CDR2 (germline): MDHEN, SYDVKM. Here the CDR3 DNA reads TGTGCCAGCAGAACGGGACAGGCGGGGGGCTACACCTTC. Translating it yields CASRTGQAGGYTF.

The chain combines TRBV10-3 with TRBJ2-5; 8 bases match TRBD2. CDR3 size: 15 residues. CDR1 and CDR2 (germline): ENHRY, SYGVKD. V trimming: 3 bases; J trimming: 0 bases; junction bases outside the gene matches: 3. The CDR3 loop reads CAISDATSDQETQYF. The CDR3 nucleotides read TGTGCCATCAGTGACGCGACTAGCGACCAAGAGACCCAGTACTTC.

J is TRBJ2-5 and V is TRBV28; D is possibly TRBD1 or TRBD2 (6 bases each). CDR3 length: 14 amino acids. Germline CDR1 is MDHEN and CDR2 is SYDVKM. The V end lost 8 bases, the J end lost 5 bases, and 18 bases lay between the germline ends. The CDR3 DNA follows: TGTGCCAGCGAGGCCCCGGGGGCGGGGGAGACCCAGTACTTC. Amino acid sequence: CASEAPGAGETQYF.

This clonotype was detected many times. This sequence joins TRBV29-1 and TRBJ1-2, with D maybe TRBD1 (6 bases). Germline values: CDR1 SQVTM, CDR2 ANQGSEA. Trimming took 0 bases from V and 4 from J, leaving 12 bases between them. This CDR3 region has 14 residues. The CDR3 nucleotides read TGCAGCGTTGAAGATCGGGGGGCTGGCTATGGCTACACCTTC. It translates to CSVEDRGAGYGYTF.